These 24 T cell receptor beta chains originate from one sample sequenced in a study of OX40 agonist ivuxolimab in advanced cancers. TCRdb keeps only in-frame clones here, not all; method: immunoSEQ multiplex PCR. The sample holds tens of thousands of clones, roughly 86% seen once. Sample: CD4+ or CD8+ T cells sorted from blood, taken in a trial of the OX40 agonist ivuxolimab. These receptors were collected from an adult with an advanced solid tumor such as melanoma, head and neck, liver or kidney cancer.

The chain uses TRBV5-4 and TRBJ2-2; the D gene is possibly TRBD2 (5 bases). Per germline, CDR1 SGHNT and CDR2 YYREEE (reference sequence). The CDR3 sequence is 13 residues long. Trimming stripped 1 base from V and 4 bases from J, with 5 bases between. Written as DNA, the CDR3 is TGTGCCAGCAGCTTGACTAGCACCGGGGAGCTGTTTTTT. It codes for CASSLTSTGELFF.

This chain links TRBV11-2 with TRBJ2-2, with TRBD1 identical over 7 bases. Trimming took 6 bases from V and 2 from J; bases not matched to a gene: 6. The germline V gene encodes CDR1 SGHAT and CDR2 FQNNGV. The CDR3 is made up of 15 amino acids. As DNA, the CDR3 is TGTGCCAGCAGACACCGACAGGGAAACACCGGGGAGCTGTTTTTT. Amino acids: CASRHRQGNTGELFF.

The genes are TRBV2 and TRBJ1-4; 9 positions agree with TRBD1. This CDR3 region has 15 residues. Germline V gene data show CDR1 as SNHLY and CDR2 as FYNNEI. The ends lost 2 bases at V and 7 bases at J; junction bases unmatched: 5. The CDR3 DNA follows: TGTGCCAGCAGTGAAAGTGGGACAGGGAGTGAAAAACTGTTTTTT. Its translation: CASSESGTGSEKLFF.

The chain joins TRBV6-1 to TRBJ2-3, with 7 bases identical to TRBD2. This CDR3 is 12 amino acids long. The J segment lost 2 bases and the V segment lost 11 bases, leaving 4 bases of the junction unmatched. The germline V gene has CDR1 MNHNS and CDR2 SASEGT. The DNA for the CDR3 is TGTGCCGCGAGGGACTACACAGATACGCAGTATTTT. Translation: CAARDYTDTQYF.

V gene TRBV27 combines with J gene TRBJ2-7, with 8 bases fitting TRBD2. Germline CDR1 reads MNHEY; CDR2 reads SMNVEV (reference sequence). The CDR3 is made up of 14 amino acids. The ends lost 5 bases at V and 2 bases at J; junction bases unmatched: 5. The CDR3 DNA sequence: TGTGCCAGCAGTGTTGTAGCGGGACCCTACGAGCAGTACTTC. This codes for CASSVVAGPYEQYF.

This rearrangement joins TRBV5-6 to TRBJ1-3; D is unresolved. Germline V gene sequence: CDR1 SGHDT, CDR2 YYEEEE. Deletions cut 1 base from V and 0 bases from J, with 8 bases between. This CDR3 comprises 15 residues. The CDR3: CASSLRLISGNTIYF. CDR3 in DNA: TGTGCCAGCAGCTTGCGGCTGATCTCTGGAAACACCATATATTTT.

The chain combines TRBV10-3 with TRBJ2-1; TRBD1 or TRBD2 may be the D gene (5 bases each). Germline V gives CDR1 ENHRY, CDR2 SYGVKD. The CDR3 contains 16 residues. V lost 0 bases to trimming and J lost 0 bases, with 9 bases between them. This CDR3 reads CAISESREHSYNEQFF. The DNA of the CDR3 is TGTGCCATCAGTGAGTCCAGGGAGCACTCCTACAATGAGCAGTTCTTC.

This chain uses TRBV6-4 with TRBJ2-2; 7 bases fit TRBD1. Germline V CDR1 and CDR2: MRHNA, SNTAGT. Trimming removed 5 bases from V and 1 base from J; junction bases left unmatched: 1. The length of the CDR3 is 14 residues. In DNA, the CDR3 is TGTGCCAGCAGTTGGGACAGGAACACCGGGGAGCTGTTTTTT. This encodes CASSWDRNTGELFF.

CDR3 loop: CASSVFGTGSDNQPQHF. CDR3 nucleotides: TGTGCCAGCAGTGTCTTCGGGACAGGGTCCGACAATCAGCCCCAGCATTTT. The chain joins TRBV2 to TRBJ1-5, with 9 positions matching TRBD1. This CDR3 is 17 amino acids long. Trimming removed 4 bases from V and 3 bases from J; junction bases left unmatched: 10. Per germline, CDR1 SNHLY and CDR2 FYNNEI.

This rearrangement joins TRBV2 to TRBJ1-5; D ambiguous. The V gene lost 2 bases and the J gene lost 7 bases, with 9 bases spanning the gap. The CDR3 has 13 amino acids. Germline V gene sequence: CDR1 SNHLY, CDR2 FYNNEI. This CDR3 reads CASSEYLSQPQHF. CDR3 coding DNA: TGTGCCAGCAGTGAATATTTGAGCCAGCCCCAGCATTTT.

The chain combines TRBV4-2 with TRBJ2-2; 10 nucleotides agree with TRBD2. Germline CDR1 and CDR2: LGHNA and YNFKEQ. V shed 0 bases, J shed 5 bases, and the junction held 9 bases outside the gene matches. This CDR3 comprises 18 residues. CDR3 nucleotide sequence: TGTGCCAGCAGCCAAGATACGCTAGCGGGAGTTGGGACCGGGGAGCTGTTTTTT. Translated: CASSQDTLAGVGTGELFF.

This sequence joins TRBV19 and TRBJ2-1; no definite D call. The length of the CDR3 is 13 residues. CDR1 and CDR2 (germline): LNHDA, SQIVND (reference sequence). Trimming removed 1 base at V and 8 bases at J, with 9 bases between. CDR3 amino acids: CASSIVGWDEQFF. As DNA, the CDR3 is TGTGCCAGTAGTATAGTAGGGTGGGATGAGCAGTTCTTC.

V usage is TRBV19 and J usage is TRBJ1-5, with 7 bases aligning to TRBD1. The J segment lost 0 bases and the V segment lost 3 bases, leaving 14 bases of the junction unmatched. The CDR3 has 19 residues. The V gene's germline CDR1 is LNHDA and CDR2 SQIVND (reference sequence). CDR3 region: CASSIRRGQGIYSNQPQHF. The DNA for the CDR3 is TGTGCCAGTAGTATCCGGAGGGGGCAGGGAATATATAGCAATCAGCCCCAGCATTTT.

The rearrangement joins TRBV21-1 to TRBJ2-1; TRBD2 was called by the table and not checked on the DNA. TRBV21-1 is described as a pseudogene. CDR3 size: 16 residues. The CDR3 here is CASSKAPPGIDNEQFF. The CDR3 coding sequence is TGTGCCAGCAGCAAAGCCCCCCCGGGGATCGACAATGAGCAGTTCTTC.

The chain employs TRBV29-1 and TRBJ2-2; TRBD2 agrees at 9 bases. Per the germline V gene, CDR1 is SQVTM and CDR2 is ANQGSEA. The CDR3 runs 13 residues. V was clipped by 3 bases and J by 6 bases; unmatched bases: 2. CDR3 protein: CSVDSGSAGELFF. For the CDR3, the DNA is TGCAGCGTTGATAGCGGGAGCGCCGGGGAGCTGTTTTTT.

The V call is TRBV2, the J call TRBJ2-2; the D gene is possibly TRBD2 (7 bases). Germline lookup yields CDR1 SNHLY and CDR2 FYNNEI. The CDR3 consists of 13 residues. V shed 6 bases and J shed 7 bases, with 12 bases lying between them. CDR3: CASRRGGIGELFF. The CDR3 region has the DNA TGTGCCAGCAGGAGGGGGGGGATCGGGGAGCTGTTTTTT.

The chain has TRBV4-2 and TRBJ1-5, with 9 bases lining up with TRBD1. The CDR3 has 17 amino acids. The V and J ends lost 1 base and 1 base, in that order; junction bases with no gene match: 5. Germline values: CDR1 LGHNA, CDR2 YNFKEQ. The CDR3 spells CASSQGADRGSNQPQHF. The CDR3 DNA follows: TGTGCCAGCAGCCAAGGGGCGGACAGGGGAAGCAATCAGCCCCAGCATTTT.

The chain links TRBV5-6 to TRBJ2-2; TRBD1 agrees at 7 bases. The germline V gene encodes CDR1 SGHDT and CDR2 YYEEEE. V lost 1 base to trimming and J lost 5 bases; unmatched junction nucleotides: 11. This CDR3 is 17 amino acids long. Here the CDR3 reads CASSLSFGTVNTGELFF. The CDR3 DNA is TGTGCCAGCAGCTTGAGTTTTGGGACAGTTAATACCGGGGAGCTGTTTTTT.

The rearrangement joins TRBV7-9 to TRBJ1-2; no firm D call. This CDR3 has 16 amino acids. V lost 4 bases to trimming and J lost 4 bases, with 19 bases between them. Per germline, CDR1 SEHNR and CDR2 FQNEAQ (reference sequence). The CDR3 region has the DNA TGTGCCAGCAGCTCCCCCCCAGTGCCGGATTCCTATGGCTACACCTTC. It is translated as CASSSPPVPDSYGYTF.

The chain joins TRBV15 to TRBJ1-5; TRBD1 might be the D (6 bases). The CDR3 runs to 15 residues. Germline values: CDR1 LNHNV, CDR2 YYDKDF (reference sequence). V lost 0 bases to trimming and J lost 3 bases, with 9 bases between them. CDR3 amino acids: CATSRDPGVNQPQHF. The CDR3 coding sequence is TGTGCCACCAGCAGAGATCCAGGGGTCAATCAGCCCCAGCATTTT.

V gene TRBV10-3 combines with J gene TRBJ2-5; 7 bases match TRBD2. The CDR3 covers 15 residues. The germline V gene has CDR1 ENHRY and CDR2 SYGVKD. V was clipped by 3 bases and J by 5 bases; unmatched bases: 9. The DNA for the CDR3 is TGTGCCATCAGTGAACGGGCGGGAGTACAGGAGACCCAGTACTTC. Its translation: CAISERAGVQETQYF.

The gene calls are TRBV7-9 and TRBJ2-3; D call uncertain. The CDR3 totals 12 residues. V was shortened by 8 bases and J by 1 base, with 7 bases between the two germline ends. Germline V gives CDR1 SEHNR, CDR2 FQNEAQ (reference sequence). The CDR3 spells CASSQGTDTQYF. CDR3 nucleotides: TGTGCCAGCTCCCAGGGCACAGATACGCAGTATTTT.

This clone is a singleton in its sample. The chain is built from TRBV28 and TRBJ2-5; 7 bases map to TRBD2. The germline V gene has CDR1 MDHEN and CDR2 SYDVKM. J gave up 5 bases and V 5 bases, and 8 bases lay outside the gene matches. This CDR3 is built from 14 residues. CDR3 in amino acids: CASSRRDGRETQYF. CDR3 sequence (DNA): TGTGCCAGCAGTCGCCGGGACGGGAGGGAGACCCAGTACTTC.

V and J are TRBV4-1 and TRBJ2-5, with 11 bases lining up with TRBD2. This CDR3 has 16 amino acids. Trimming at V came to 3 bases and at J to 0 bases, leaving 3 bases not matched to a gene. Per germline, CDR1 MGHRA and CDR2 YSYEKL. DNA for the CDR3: TGCGCCAGCAGCCACGGGACTAGCGGCTACCAAGAGACCCAGTACTTC. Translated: CASSHGTSGYQETQYF.